This T cell receptor beta chain came from a study of CD8+ T cells in alopecia areata. Study as a whole: Patients received oral tofacitinib, 5 to 10 mg twice daily, for moderate-to-severe alopecia areata.

The sample's treatment: oral pan-JAK inhibitor, 5-10 mg twice daily. RNA was isolated and reverse transcribed to cDNA, the sequencing template. Sequenced by immunoSEQ multiplex PCR; TCRdb stores in-frame clones only, minus some. The table lists around 300,000 clones, about 62% of them singletons. This clone was counted only a few times. Its antigen remains unknown. Trimming shortened V by 6 bases and J by 9 bases, and 9 bases separated the two germline ends. This CDR3 spans 10 amino acids. The V gene's germline CDR1 is SQVTM and CDR2 ANQGSEA. Study conclusions and caveats: Because one nonresponder was included, the link of baseline CD8+ expansion to response is considered uncertain. With patients, TCR sharing proved less clear than in mice, a difference possibly related to HLA. Elevated clonality characterized lesional scalp relative to normal scalp, particularly in alopecia totalis/universalis.

The sample here was CD4+ T cells sorted from blood, taken at roughly week 53, from a patient treated with tofacitinib. The gene calls are TRBV29-1 and TRBJ2-1; either TRBD1 or TRBD2 may fit D (5 bases each). The source is a human donor with alopecia areata. CDR3 residues: CSVGDGEQFF. CDR3 coding DNA: TGCAGCGTGGGGGACGGTGAGCAGTTCTTC.